This TCR beta chain is drawn from a study of blood T cells in healthy people across ages. Study at large: Template-switching capture recovered about one barcoded beta molecule per two T cells.

The study's findings and limits: Changes seen in expanded clonotypes were possibly confounded by donor CMV status left unknown.

With a J-beta primer mix and a sample-barcoded 5' primer, a second PCR ran about 7 to 12 cycles. A tag from a template-switch adaptor with 12 random nucleotides marked each cDNA molecule. Using its own MiXCR run on the 5' RACE reads, TCRdb lists one record per CDR3 protein. Of some 640,000 distinct CDR3 sequences listed, about half are singletons. Germline V gene sequence: CDR1 SGHTA, CDR2 FQGNSA. V lost 4 bases and J 0 bases, leaving 13 bases between the germline ends. CDR3 length equals 16 residues. Details on this clonotype: Its matching antigen is unknown.

This clonotype originated in a woman in her sixties or seventies in good health. This chain connects TRBV7-2 to TRBJ2-4; D is perhaps TRBD1 (6 bases). Material for sequencing was blood. The CDR3 DNA follows: TGTGCCAGCAGCTCCGAGACAGGACTAGCCAAAAACATTCAGTACTTC. Translating it yields CASSSETGLAKNIQYF.